This T cell receptor (beta chain) is from a study of spatial heterogeneity in lung cancer. This clonotype was picked up many times. Its specificity is unknown. Regarding the study as a whole: Tumoral mutation counts were tracked by counts of expanded intratumoral alpha and beta TCRs.

Time point of the sample: sample taken at primary tumor resection. The input material, whole RNA from tumor, nontumor lung or frozen PBMC, was sequenced unsorted. Individual TCR cDNA molecules each bore their own unique molecular identifier. MiXCR was run by TCRdb on the 5' RACE reads, yielding one entry per CDR3 protein. The sample gives 100,000 to 110,000 distinct CDR3 sequences, around 4.8% of which show up once; roughly 20% is in the top ten. Trimming cost V 1 base and J 1 base, with 7 bases left between them. The CDR3 is 14 residues long. Germline CDR1 is PRHDT and CDR2 is FYEKMQ (reference sequence).

This chain uses TRBV13 with TRBJ1-1; D uncertain. This clonotype originated in a male donor with early-stage non-small cell lung cancer. The specimen comprised lung tumor tissue, sampled at surgery. For the CDR3, the DNA is TGTGCCAGCAGCTTAGAACACCAGAACACTGAAGCTTTCTTT. It is translated as CASSLEHQNTEAFF.